One sample yielded the 23 T cell receptor beta chains listed below, sequenced in a study of blood T cell repertoires in COVID-19. The repertoire was sequenced with immunoSEQ multiplex PCR; TCRdb's copy has only in-frame clones and lacks some. The sample has 200,000 to 250,000 clones, approximately 78% seen once; the top ten hold less than 3.5%. Sequencing input: peripheral blood. The receptor source for this set is a woman between 18 and 29 years old with acute or convalescent COVID-19.

The chain couples TRBV7-9 to TRBJ1-1, with D possibly being TRBD1 (5 bases). V dropped 1 base and J dropped 1 base, with 13 bases sitting between them. From germline, CDR1 is SEHNR and CDR2 FQNEAQ (reference sequence). This CDR3 has 16 residues. The DNA for the CDR3 is TGTGCCAGCAGCTTAGTCGGGGGACGAAAGAACACTGAAGCTTTCTTT. It encodes CASSLVGGRKNTEAFF.

The chain carries TRBV30 and TRBJ2-7; D unresolved. Germline CDR1 reads GTSNPN; CDR2 reads SVGIG (reference sequence). The CDR3 consists of 12 residues. V lost 5 bases and J lost 3, with 11 bases in between. The chain's CDR3 is CAWSETRYEQYF. CDR3 bases: TGTGCCTGGTCGGAGACTCGCTACGAGCAGTACTTC.

The CDR3 coding sequence is TGTGCCAGCAGGCGGGAGTGGCGGGAGCAGTACTTC. Protein sequence: CASRREWREQYF. The chain has TRBV28 and TRBJ2-7; TRBD2 matches 7 bases. CDR1 and CDR2 from the germline V gene are MDHEN and SYDVKM. The V gene end was trimmed by 6 bases and the J gene end by 7 bases; junction bases not matched to a gene: 6. The CDR3 runs to 12 residues.

Here the CDR3 DNA reads TGTGCCAGCAGCCAGTACAACCAGGGGTCGAACCTCCACTTT. Translating it yields CASSQYNQGSNLHF. V gene TRBV3-1 (or the pseudogene TRBV3-2) combines with J gene TRBJ1-6, with D possibly matching TRBD1 (6 bases). Trimming pared 3 bases from V and 15 bases from J, leaving 18 bases between. There are 14 residues in the CDR3. Germline loops: CDR1 LGHDT, CDR2 YNNKEL (reference sequence).

The chain links TRBV19 to TRBJ2-2; perhaps TRBD2 as D (6 bases). CDR1 is LNHDA and CDR2 is SQIVND in the germline V gene (reference sequence). The length of the CDR3 is 15 residues. Trimming left V 2 bases short and J 4 bases short, with 11 bases between. The CDR3: CASSISGDGTGELFF. CDR3 coding DNA: TGTGCCAGTAGTATATCGGGGGATGGCACCGGGGAGCTGTTTTTT.

The chain is built from TRBV19 and TRBJ1-5; 10 positions match TRBD1. The V gene end was trimmed by 2 bases and the J gene end by 3 bases; junction bases not matched to a gene: 7. The CDR3 runs 17 residues. CDR1 is LNHDA and CDR2 is SQIVND in the germline V gene (reference sequence). The CDR3 protein is CASSIRVGTGANQPQHF. As DNA, the CDR3 is TGTGCCAGTAGTATAAGGGTTGGGACAGGGGCCAATCAGCCCCAGCATTTT.

The V gene is TRBV27, the J gene TRBJ2-5; 11 bases agree with TRBD2. This CDR3 is built from 17 residues. Germline CDR1 MNHEY, CDR2 SMNVEV (reference sequence). The V gene end was trimmed by 5 bases and the J gene end by 5 bases; junction bases not matched to a gene: 13. This CDR3 is CASSPPDSGRAFETQYF. The CDR3 DNA follows: TGTGCCAGCAGTCCCCCGGATAGCGGGAGGGCCTTCGAGACCCAGTACTTC.

The gene calls are TRBV2 and TRBJ2-1; D unclear. This CDR3 spans 14 amino acids. Germline values: CDR1 SNHLY, CDR2 FYNNEI. Trimming cost V 0 bases and J 4 bases, with 7 bases left between them. CDR3 sequence: CASSEARGYNEQFF. The CDR3 nucleotides read TGTGCCAGCAGTGAAGCGAGAGGATACAATGAGCAGTTCTTC.

V gene TRBV5-1 combines with J gene TRBJ2-1; D unclear. V dropped 2 bases and J dropped 8 bases, with 17 bases sitting between them. Germline V gives CDR1 SGHRS, CDR2 YFSETQ. This CDR3 spans 15 amino acids. CDR3 sequence reads: CASSLLGPVLDEQFF. CDR3 in DNA: TGCGCCAGCAGCTTACTGGGCCCGGTATTAGATGAGCAGTTCTTC. Combining the CDR3 with reference TRBV5-1 and TRBJ2-1 gives the whole variable domain KAGVTQTPRYLIKTRGQQVTLSCSPISGHRSVSWYQQTPGQGLQFLFEYFSETQRNKGNFPGRFSGRQFSNSRSEMNVSTLELGDSALYLCASSLLGPVLDEQFFGPGTRLTVL.

J is TRBJ2-5 and V is TRBV19, with 13 bases aligning to TRBD2. The CDR3 sequence is 18 residues long. Germline lookup yields CDR1 LNHDA and CDR2 SQIVND (reference sequence). The junction had 13 bases not matched to a gene; V was cut back by 5 bases and J by 4 bases. The CDR3 region has the DNA TGTGCCAGTAGTCTTTTCGGTACTAGCGGGAGGGCCGGAGAGACCCAGTACTTC. This gives the protein CASSLFGTSGRAGETQYF.

There are a few counts of this clone. The chain couples TRBV7-6 to TRBJ1-1, with TRBD1 matching 11 bases. V lost 5 bases to trimming and J lost 1 base; unmatched junction nucleotides: 0. This CDR3 has 14 residues. Per germline, CDR1 SGHVS and CDR2 FNYEAQ. The CDR3 sequence: CASSGQGANTEAFF. CDR3 nucleotides: TGTGCCAGCAGCGGACAGGGGGCGAACACTGAAGCTTTCTTT. The complete variable domain, with remaining parts taken from reference TRBV7-6 and TRBJ1-1, reads GAGVSQSPRYKVTKRGQDVALRCDPISGHVSLYWYRQALGQGPEFLTYFNYEAQQDKSGLPNDRFSAERPEGSISTLTIQRTEQRDSAMYRCASSGQGANTEAFFGQGTRLTVV.

The chain recombines TRBV3-1 (or the pseudogene TRBV3-2) with TRBJ1-2; maybe TRBD1 (5 bases). The CDR3 totals 11 residues. V lost 4 bases and J 6 bases, leaving 6 bases between the germline ends. Looked up from germline, CDR1 is LGHDT and CDR2 is YNNKEL (reference sequence). The CDR3 spells CASSPGDGYTF. CDR3 bases: TGTGCCAGCAGCCCGGGGGATGGCTACACCTTC.

The rearrangement links TRBV11-3 to TRBJ2-3; D call uncertain. The ends were cut back, 5 bases at V and 1 base at J, with 10 bases in the middle. The CDR3 has 14 residues. Per germline, CDR1 SGHNT and CDR2 YENEEA. The CDR3 reads CASSRSAGTDTQYF. CDR3 nucleotide sequence: TGTGCCAGCAGCCGTTCTGCGGGCACAGATACGCAGTATTTT.

The rearrangement joins TRBV29-1 to TRBJ1-3; TRBD1 aligns across 8 bases. Per the germline V gene, CDR1 is SQVTM and CDR2 is ANQGSEA. J was trimmed by 0 bases and V by 7 bases; bases with no gene match: 8. The CDR3 runs to 15 residues. The CDR3 region has the DNA TGCAGCGCTAAAAGGGACAGGTACTCTGGAAACACCATATATTTT. It specifies CSAKRDRYSGNTIYF.

The genes are TRBV7-9 and TRBJ2-7; maybe TRBD1 (5 bases). This CDR3 is 17 amino acids long. Germline V gene data show CDR1 as SEHNR and CDR2 as FQNEAQ (reference sequence). V was trimmed by 1 base and J by 2 bases, leaving 18 bases between them. The chain's CDR3 is CASSLGGLIDTPYEQYF. The CDR3 coding sequence is TGTGCCAGCAGCTTAGGGGGCTTGATAGACACCCCCTACGAGCAGTACTTC.

This sequence joins TRBV4-2 and TRBJ1-1, with D possibly being TRBD1 (6 bases). The CDR3 contains 15 residues. Germline assignment: CDR1 LGHNA and CDR2 YNFKEQ. V was shortened by 2 bases and J by 1 base, with 11 bases between the two germline ends. The CDR3 region is CASSQSDRWNTEAFF. The DNA of the CDR3 is TGTGCCAGCAGCCAAAGCGACAGGTGGAACACTGAAGCTTTCTTT.

This chain connects TRBV19 to TRBJ1-5; possibly TRBD1 for D (5 bases). The CDR3 covers 17 residues. V dropped 6 bases and J dropped 6 bases, with 24 bases sitting between them. Germline CDR1 is LNHDA and CDR2 is SQIVND (reference sequence). In DNA form, the CDR3 reads TGTGCCAGTAGCCGCGCGACAGATAGACTAGCTTTTCAGCCCCAGCATTTT. It is translated as CASSRATDRLAFQPQHF.

This chain connects TRBV9 to TRBJ2-2, with unresolved D. Germline CDR1 is SGDLS and CDR2 is YYNGEE. Trimming cost V 0 bases and J 3 bases, with 9 bases left between them. The CDR3 is 15 residues long. CDR3 in DNA: TGTGCCAGCAGCGTAGAACCCCTAGACACCGGGGAGCTGTTTTTT. Translation: CASSVEPLDTGELFF.

This chain links TRBV11-3 with TRBJ2-3, with 7 bases that match TRBD1. Germline-derived CDR1 and CDR2 are SGHNT and YENEEA. The CDR3 spans 17 residues. Trimming removed 2 bases from V and 6 bases from J; junction bases left unmatched: 14. The CDR3 loop reads CASSLSNRGSFDDTQYF. The CDR3 coding sequence is TGTGCCAGCAGCTTAAGCAACAGGGGCAGTTTTGATGATACGCAGTATTTT.

V is TRBV30 and J is TRBJ1-1, with D possibly TRBD1 on 5 matching bases. Trimming took 4 bases from V and 9 from J, leaving 12 bases between them. CDR1 and CDR2 from the germline V gene are GTSNPN and SVGIG (reference sequence). The CDR3 extends over 11 amino acids. Written as DNA, the CDR3 is TGTGCCTGGAAAGGGGAGGGGAAAGCTTTCTTT. This codes for CAWKGEGKAFF.

J is TRBJ1-5 and V is TRBV28, with 7 bases identical to TRBD1. V shed 2 bases, J shed 3 bases, and the junction held 4 bases outside the gene matches. CDR1 and CDR2 (germline): MDHEN, SYDVKM. This CDR3 has 15 residues. CDR3 protein: CASSLTGAFNQPQHF. The CDR3 bases are TGTGCCAGCAGTTTAACAGGGGCCTTCAATCAGCCCCAGCATTTT.

The chain carries TRBV23-1 and TRBJ2-7; tentatively, D is TRBD1 (6 bases). TRBV23-1 is filed as an ORF, its function uncertain. V lost 2 bases, J lost 6 bases, and 8 bases lay in between. The CDR3 spans 12 residues. The CDR3: CASSQTGFEQYF. DNA of the CDR3: TGCGCCAGCAGTCAAACAGGGTTCGAGCAGTACTTC.

Here the CDR3 DNA reads TGTGCCAGCAGTTTCCCCCCGGGACAGGGGTCCTACGAGCAGTACTTC. Amino acids: CASSFPPGQGSYEQYF. The J gene is TRBJ2-7, the V gene TRBV27; 10 nucleotides align to TRBD1. Germline-derived CDR1 and CDR2 are MNHEY and SMNVEV (reference sequence). The V gene end was trimmed by 3 bases and the J gene end by 1 base; junction bases not matched to a gene: 6. The CDR3 is made up of 16 amino acids.